The clone carrying this T cell receptor beta chain was observed once. Its antigen is still unknown. The use of genomic DNA as template underpinned the TCR beta VDJ and CDR3 profiling. TCRdb reprocessed the reads via MiXCR and lists one record per CDR3 protein. The profile shows approximately 300,000 distinct CDR3 sequences, roughly 61% of them singletons. This sample was taken from a study of CD8+CD57+ T cells in acquired aplastic anemia. The overall study: Sorted CD4+ and CD8+ cells gave an average of roughly 3.3 ug of DNA. Study results and caveats: For CD8+ Simpson's diversity, patients and controls showed no significant difference. Patients and controls were found to share 25 to 35 CD8+ CDR3 sequences.

V was clipped by 4 bases and J by 1 base; unmatched bases: 7. The CDR3 totals 15 residues. CDR1 is LNHDA, CDR2 SQIVND, per germline (reference sequence). By flow cytometry, patients selected for sequencing had shown an expansion of CD8+CD57+ cells. When blood sampling took place, the patients had received no therapy. This clonotype originated in a human donor with aplastic anemia. This sequence joins TRBV19 and TRBJ2-7; 7 bases fit TRBD1. Specimen: sorted CD4+, CD8+, or CD8+CD57+ T cells (not recorded which) from PBMCs. In nucleotides, the CDR3 is TGTGCCAGTAGTAAGTCACGACAGGGATCCTACGAGCAGTACTTC. Residues: CASSKSRQGSYEQYF.